The 25 T cell receptor beta chains listed next were all sequenced from one sample in a study of T-cell memory formation after mild COVID-19. MiXCR, run by TCRdb on the 5' RACE reads, gives a single entry per CDR3 protein. This table has 190,000 or so distinct CDR3 sequences, around 25% appearing once. Input material: PBMCs or a T cell subset sorted from them (not recorded which). The receptor source for this set is an adult woman who had mild COVID-19 (a few samples of this study predate the infection). Cell type and time point are not known.

In this sample, this clonotype turned up a few times. The chain has TRBV18 and TRBJ2-7, with 12 bases lining up with TRBD1. The CDR3 spans 15 residues. V trimming: 3 bases; J trimming: 2 bases; junction bases outside the gene matches: 2. Germline loops: CDR1 KGHSH, CDR2 LQKENI. CDR3 in amino acids: CASSPGTGGPYEQYF. The CDR3 coding sequence is TGTGCCAGCTCACCCGGGACAGGGGGCCCCTACGAGCAGTACTTC.

The chain is built from TRBV30 and TRBJ2-1; TRBD2 matches 7 bases. V was pared by 2 bases and J by 7 bases, with 8 bases of the junction left unmatched. The CDR3 runs 14 residues. CDR1 is GTSNPN, CDR2 SVGIG, per germline (reference sequence). CDR3 in DNA: TGTGCCTGGAGTTTCGGCGGGAGTAGGAATGAGCAGTTCTTC. It is translated as CAWSFGGSRNEQFF.

The V gene is TRBV5-1, the J gene TRBJ2-2, with TRBD2 matching over 13 bases. This CDR3 is 16 amino acids long. The germline CDR1 and CDR2 sequences are SGHRS and YFSETQ. With 2 bases clipped from V and 6 bases from J, the junction kept 4 bases outside the gene matches. CDR3 DNA sequence: TGCGCCAGCAGCTTAAGGACTAGCGGGGGTTCCGGGGAGCTGTTTTTT. It encodes CASSLRTSGGSGELFF.

The chain recombines TRBV9 with TRBJ1-6, with 7 bases identical to TRBD1. The CDR3 extends over 15 amino acids. J was trimmed by 7 bases and V by 3 bases; bases with no gene match: 7. Looked up from germline, CDR1 is SGDLS and CDR2 is YYNGEE. The CDR3 region has the DNA TGTGCCAGCAGCGCCCAGACAGGGTTCAATTCACCCCTCCACTTT. Protein product: CASSAQTGFNSPLHF.

This chain links TRBV6-2 or TRBV6-3 with TRBJ2-7, with TRBD2 matching 9 bases. The CDR3 is 15 amino acids. Germline V gene lookup returns CDR1 MNHEY and CDR2 SVGEGT. Trimming at V came to 6 bases and at J to 0 bases, leaving 6 bases not matched to a gene. The CDR3: CASRGLSGSSYEQYF. The CDR3 bases are TGTGCCAGCAGAGGTCTTAGCGGGAGCTCCTACGAGCAGTACTTC.

J is TRBJ2-7 and V is TRBV6-5; D is possibly TRBD2 (5 bases). Germline V gene lookup returns CDR1 MNHEY and CDR2 SVGAGI. The CDR3 runs to 15 residues. V was cut by 0 bases and J by 2 bases, with 11 bases left in between. The CDR3 reads CASSYSGRGPYEQYF. As DNA, the CDR3 is TGTGCCAGCAGTTACTCGGGGAGAGGCCCCTACGAGCAGTACTTC.

This chain joins TRBV19 and TRBJ1-2; weak D call: TRBD1 (5 bases). V lost 5 bases to trimming and J lost 7 bases, with 8 bases between them. CDR1 and CDR2 from the germline V gene are LNHDA and SQIVND (reference sequence). The CDR3 contains 11 residues. CDR3 protein: CASSWGTGYTF. In DNA, the CDR3 is TGTGCCAGTAGTTGGGGCACTGGCTACACCTTC.

CDR3 nucleotides: TGTGCCAGCAGCTTAAAACAGCCGGGGAGCACTGAAGCTTTCTTT. Translation gives CASSLKQPGSTEAFF. The chain employs TRBV5-6 and TRBJ1-1; no firm D call. Trimming shortened V by 2 bases and J by 4 bases, and 15 bases separated the two germline ends. The CDR3 covers 15 residues. The germline V gene has CDR1 SGHDT and CDR2 YYEEEE.

CDR3 nucleotides: TGTGCCAGCAGCTTGAGATCGCTAGCGGGGGGCGAGCAGTACTTC. This sequence encodes CASSLRSLAGGEQYF. V is TRBV11-2 and J is TRBJ2-7; TRBD2 matches 11 bases. Per germline, CDR1 SGHAT and CDR2 FQNNGV. Unmatched junction bases numbered 7, after V lost 3 bases and J lost 6 bases. The CDR3 contains 15 residues.

This clonotype appeared many times. The chain recombines TRBV7-9 with TRBJ2-7; 8 positions agree with TRBD1. The CDR3 is 14 residues long. V dropped 5 bases and J dropped 3; count of bases not matched to a gene: 6. Germline V gene data show CDR1 as SEHNR and CDR2 as FQNEAQ (reference sequence). The CDR3 nucleotides are TGTGCCAGCAGCGGACGGGACAGGATCTACGAGCAGTACTTC. Its translation is CASSGRDRIYEQYF.

V gene TRBV14 combines with J gene TRBJ1-2; 8 bases are a match to TRBD1. This CDR3 comprises 13 residues. Germline V gene sequence: CDR1 SGHDN, CDR2 FVKESK. The V gene end was trimmed by 4 bases and the J gene end by 7 bases; junction bases not matched to a gene: 5. CDR3 loop: CASSPQDRAGYTF. In nucleotides, the CDR3 is TGTGCCAGCAGCCCGCAGGACAGGGCTGGCTACACCTTC.

About this clonotype itself: No conserved phenylalanine or tryptophan ends this CDR3, so it is likely a read error. This sequence joins TRBV9 and TRBJ2-2; 11 bases are shared with TRBD2. The J segment lost 6 bases and the V segment lost 0 bases, leaving 4 bases of the junction unmatched. Per germline, CDR1 SGDLS and CDR2 YYNGEE. The CDR3 is made up of 16 amino acids. This CDR3 is CASSVGTSGSAGELFL. The CDR3 DNA follows: TGTGCCAGCAGCGTAGGCACTAGCGGGAGTGCCGGGGAGCTGTTTCTT.

This chain joins TRBV7-9 and TRBJ2-4, with a possible D match to TRBD1 (6 bases). Germline V lookup: CDR1 SEHNR, CDR2 FQNEAQ (reference sequence). The CDR3 runs 15 residues. Trimming stripped 2 bases from V and 5 bases from J, with 13 bases between. CDR3 nucleotide sequence: TGTGCCAGCAGCTTATTACCACAGGGCCAAAACATTCAGTACTTC. Translated: CASSLLPQGQNIQYF.

This chain links TRBV29-1 with TRBJ2-4; D may match TRBD1 or TRBD2 (5 bases each). Germline V gene sequence: CDR1 SQVTM, CDR2 ANQGSEA. CDR3 length: 14 residues. Trimming removed 6 bases at V and 8 bases at J, with 20 bases between. The DNA for the CDR3 is TGCAGCGTGAGGGACGGAGTACGTGAATACATTCAGTACTTC. This codes for CSVRDGVREYIQYF. The full variable domain, rest sourced from reference TRBV29-1 and TRBJ2-4, is SAVISQKPSRDICQRGTSLTIQCQVDSQVTMMFWYRQQPGQSLTLIATANQGSEATYESGFVIDKFPISRPNLTFSTLTVSNMSPEDSSIYLCSVRDGVREYIQYFGAGTRLSVL.

J is TRBJ2-1 and V is TRBV7-2; D might be TRBD1 (5 bases). V gave up 7 bases and J gave up 0 bases, with 16 bases separating them. Germline V gives CDR1 SGHTA, CDR2 FQGNSA. The CDR3 contains 16 residues. The CDR3 nucleotides read TGTGCCAGCACCCCGAGACAGCCCAGCTCCTACAATGAGCAGTTCTTC. This encodes CASTPRQPSSYNEQFF.

At least ten counts were recorded for this clonotype. V gene TRBV4-2 combines with J gene TRBJ2-5; 7 bases agree with TRBD2. The germline V gene encodes CDR1 LGHNA and CDR2 YNFKEQ. The CDR3 runs to 15 residues. V was pared by 0 bases and J by 0 bases, with 1 base of the junction left unmatched. In DNA, the CDR3 is TGTGCCAGCAGCCAAGAGCGGGGGAACCAAGAGACCCAGTACTTC. It encodes CASSQERGNQETQYF.

The V and J genes are TRBV7-2 and TRBJ2-7; no reliable D call. The germline gives CDR1 SGHTA, CDR2 FQGNSA. Trimming pared 0 bases from V and 3 bases from J, leaving 3 bases between. The CDR3 has 12 residues. CDR3 nucleotides: TGTGCCAGCAGCTTAGCCGACTACGAGCAGTACTTC. Translation gives CASSLADYEQYF.

This clonotype was seen repeatedly, ten times or more. This rearrangement joins TRBV2 to TRBJ2-3; D call uncertain. This CDR3 is built from 12 residues. The germline V gene encodes CDR1 SNHLY and CDR2 FYNNEI. Deletions cut 3 bases from V and 6 bases from J, with 7 bases between. CDR3 DNA sequence: TGTGCCAGCAGTGACCCCAGGGATACGCAGTATTTT. This codes for CASSDPRDTQYF.

There are a few counts of this clonotype. CDR3 region: CASSELEDTEAFF. CDR3 DNA: TGTGCCAGCAGCGAATTGGAGGACACTGAAGCTTTCTTT. This chain connects TRBV2 to TRBJ1-1, with D uncertain. This CDR3 comprises 13 residues. Germline CDR1 is SNHLY and CDR2 is FYNNEI. V was trimmed by 6 bases and J by 3 bases, leaving 11 bases between them. The full variable domain, in which reference TRBV2 and TRBJ1-1 provide the parts outside the CDR3, is EPEVTQTPSHQVTQMGQEVILRCVPISNHLYFYWYRQILGQKVEFLVSFYNNEISEKSEIFDDQFSVERPDGSNFTLKIRSTKLEDSAMYFCASSELEDTEAFFGQGTRLTVV.

This clonotype appeared a single time. This chain links TRBV5-8 with TRBJ1-4, with a weak D call TRBD1 (5 bases). The germline gives CDR1 SGHTS, CDR2 YDEGEE. This CDR3 contains 13 residues. The V gene lost 3 bases and the J gene lost 8 bases, with 11 bases spanning the gap. The CDR3 reads CASSSGPPEKLFF. The CDR3 region has the DNA TGTGCCAGCAGCTCGGGACCCCCGGAAAAACTGTTTTTT.

The rearrangement joins TRBV4-2 to TRBJ2-7; possibly TRBD1 for D (5 bases). CDR3 length: 15 residues. Germline values: CDR1 LGHNA, CDR2 YNFKEQ. Trimming took 0 bases from V and 3 from J, leaving 12 bases between them. CDR3 bases: TGTGCCAGCAGCCAAGAAGGGGCGCCGAGCTACGAGCAGTACTTC. This codes for CASSQEGAPSYEQYF.

The chain combines TRBV24-1 with TRBJ1-3; possibly TRBD1 for D (5 bases). The CDR3 covers 16 residues. Germline lookup yields CDR1 KGHDR and CDR2 SFDVKD. The V end was cut by 6 bases, the J end by 0 bases, with 14 bases between. CDR3 protein: CATSPRTGFSGNTIYF. The CDR3 DNA sequence: TGTGCCACCAGTCCAAGAACAGGTTTCTCTGGAAACACCATATATTTT.

CDR3 amino acids: CASTSGPRRSYTF. CDR3 nucleotides: TGTGCCAGCACCTCTGGACCTCGAAGGAGCTACACCTTC. The J gene is TRBJ1-2, the V gene TRBV2; D is ambiguous. CDR1 is SNHLY, CDR2 FYNNEI, per germline. V gave up 7 bases and J gave up 9 bases, with 18 bases separating them. This CDR3 comprises 13 residues.

The genes are TRBV24-1 and TRBJ2-2, with D hard to call. Trimming cost V 7 bases and J 6 bases, with 8 bases left between them. This CDR3 comprises 12 residues. Looked up from germline, CDR1 is KGHDR and CDR2 is SFDVKD. The CDR3 loop is CATSLPSGELFF. CDR3 in DNA: TGTGCCACCAGCCTCCCCTCCGGGGAGCTGTTTTTT.

J is TRBJ2-5 and V is TRBV6-1, with TRBD2 as a possible D gene (5 bases). V lost 4 bases and J 4 bases, leaving 16 bases between the germline ends. Germline CDR1 reads MNHNS; CDR2 reads SASEGT. The CDR3 extends over 15 amino acids. CDR3 nucleotide sequence: TGTGCCAGCAGTGGCGGATTGAGTAGCGTAGAGACCCAGTACTTC. Translation gives CASSGGLSSVETQYF.